This TCR beta chain came from a study of blood T cell repertoires in COVID-19. This clone appeared a single time. The table came from immunoSEQ multiplex PCR; TCRdb's copy has only in-frame clones and leaves some out. Here the sample spans over 150,000 clones, over 70% being singletons. V was shortened by 6 bases and J by 4 bases, with 13 bases between the two germline ends. The CDR3 extends over 14 amino acids. Germline CDR1 SNHLY, CDR2 FYNNEI. The chain links TRBV2 to TRBJ1-5; weak D call: TRBD1 (5 bases). The receptor comes from a woman aged 60-75 years who had recovered from COVID-19. Sample: PBMCs or T cells enriched from blood (not recorded which). CDR3: CASRKTQGNQPQHF. In DNA form, the CDR3 reads TGTGCCAGCAGGAAAACCCAGGGTAATCAGCCCCAGCATTTT.